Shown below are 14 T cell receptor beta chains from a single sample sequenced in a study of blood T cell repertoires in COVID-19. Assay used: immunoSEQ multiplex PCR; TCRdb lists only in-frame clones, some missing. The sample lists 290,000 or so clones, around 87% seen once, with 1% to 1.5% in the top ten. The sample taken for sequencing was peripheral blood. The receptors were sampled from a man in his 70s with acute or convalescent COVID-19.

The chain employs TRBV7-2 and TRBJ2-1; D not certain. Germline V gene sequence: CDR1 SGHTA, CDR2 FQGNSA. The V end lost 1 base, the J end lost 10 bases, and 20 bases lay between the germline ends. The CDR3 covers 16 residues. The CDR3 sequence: CASSLGVSFFGEEQFF. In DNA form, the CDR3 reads TGTGCCAGCAGCTTAGGTGTTAGCTTCTTTGGTGAGGAGCAGTTCTTC.

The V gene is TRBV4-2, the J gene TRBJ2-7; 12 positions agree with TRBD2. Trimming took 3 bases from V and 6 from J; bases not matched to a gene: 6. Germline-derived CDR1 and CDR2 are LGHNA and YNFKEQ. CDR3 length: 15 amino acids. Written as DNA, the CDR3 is TGTGCCAGCAGCCAGCAACTAGCGGGAGGATCCGAGCAGTACTTC. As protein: CASSQQLAGGSEQYF.

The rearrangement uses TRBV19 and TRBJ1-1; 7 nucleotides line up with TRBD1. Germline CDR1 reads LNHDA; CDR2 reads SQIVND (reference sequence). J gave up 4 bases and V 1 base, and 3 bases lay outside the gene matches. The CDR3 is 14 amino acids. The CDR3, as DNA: TGTGCCAGTAGTATAGTGGGGACAGTCACTGAAGCTTTCTTT. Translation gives CASSIVGTVTEAFF.

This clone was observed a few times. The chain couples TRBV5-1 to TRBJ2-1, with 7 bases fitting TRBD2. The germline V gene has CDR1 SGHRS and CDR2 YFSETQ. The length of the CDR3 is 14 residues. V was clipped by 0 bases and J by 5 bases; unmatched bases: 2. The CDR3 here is CASSLALADNEQFF. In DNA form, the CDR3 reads TGCGCCAGCAGCTTGGCTCTAGCGGACAATGAGCAGTTCTTC.

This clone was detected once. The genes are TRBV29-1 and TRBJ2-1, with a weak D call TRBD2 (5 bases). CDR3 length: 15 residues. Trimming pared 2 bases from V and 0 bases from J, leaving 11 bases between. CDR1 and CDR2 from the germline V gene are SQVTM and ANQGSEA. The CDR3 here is CSVETSAGSYNEQFF. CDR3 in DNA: TGCAGCGTTGAAACTAGTGCCGGCTCCTACAATGAGCAGTTCTTC.

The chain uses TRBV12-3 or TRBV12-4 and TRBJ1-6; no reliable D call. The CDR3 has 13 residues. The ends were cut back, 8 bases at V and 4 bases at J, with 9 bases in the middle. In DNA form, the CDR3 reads TGTGCCAGCGGTCATGCGTATAATTCACCCCTCCACTTT. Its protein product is CASGHAYNSPLHF.

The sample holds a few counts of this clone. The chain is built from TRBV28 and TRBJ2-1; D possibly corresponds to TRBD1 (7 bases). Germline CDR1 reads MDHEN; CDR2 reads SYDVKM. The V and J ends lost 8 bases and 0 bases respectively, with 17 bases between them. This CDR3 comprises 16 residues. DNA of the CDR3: TGTGCCAGCCTCGGACAGGCCGGGAGCTCCTACAATGAGCAGTTCTTC. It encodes CASLGQAGSSYNEQFF.

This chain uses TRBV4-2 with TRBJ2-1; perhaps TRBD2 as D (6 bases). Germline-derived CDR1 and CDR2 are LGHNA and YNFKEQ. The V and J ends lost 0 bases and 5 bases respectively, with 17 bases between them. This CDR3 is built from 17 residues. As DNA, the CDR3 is TGTGCCAGCAGCCAAGATACCCCCGGGCGGGGTAACAATGAGCAGTTCTTC. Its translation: CASSQDTPGRGNNEQFF.

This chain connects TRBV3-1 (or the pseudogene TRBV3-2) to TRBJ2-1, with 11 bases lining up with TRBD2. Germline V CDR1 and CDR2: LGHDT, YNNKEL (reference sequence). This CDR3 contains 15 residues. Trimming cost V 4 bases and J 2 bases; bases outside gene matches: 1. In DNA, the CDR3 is TGTGCCAGCAGCCTACTAGCGGGGGCCTACAATGAGCAGTTCTTC. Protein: CASSLLAGAYNEQFF.

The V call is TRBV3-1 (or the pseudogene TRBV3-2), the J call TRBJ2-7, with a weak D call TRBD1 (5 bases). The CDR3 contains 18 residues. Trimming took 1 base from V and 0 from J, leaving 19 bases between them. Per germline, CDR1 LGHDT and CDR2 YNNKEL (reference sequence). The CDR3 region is CASSQVSVCQGLSYEQYF. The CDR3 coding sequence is TGTGCCAGCAGCCAAGTATCTGTGTGTCAGGGCCTCTCCTACGAGCAGTACTTC.

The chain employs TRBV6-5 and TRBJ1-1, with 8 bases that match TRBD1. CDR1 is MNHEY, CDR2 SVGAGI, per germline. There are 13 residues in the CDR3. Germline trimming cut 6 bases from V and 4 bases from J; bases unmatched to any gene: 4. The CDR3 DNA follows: TGTGCCAGCAGGGACAGGGAGGCCACTGAAGCTTTCTTT. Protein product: CASRDREATEAFF.

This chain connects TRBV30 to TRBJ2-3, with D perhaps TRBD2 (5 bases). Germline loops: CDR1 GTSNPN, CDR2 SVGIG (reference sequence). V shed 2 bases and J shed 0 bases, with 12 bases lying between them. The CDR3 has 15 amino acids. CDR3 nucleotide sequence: TGTGCCTGGAGTAATCGGGGTCTTAGCACAGATACGCAGTATTTT. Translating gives CAWSNRGLSTDTQYF.

CDR3 protein: CASSSPPGRGSETQYF. The DNA for the CDR3 is TGTGCCAGCAGTTCCCCCCCCGGTCGAGGCTCAGAGACCCAGTACTTC. The gene calls are TRBV6-5 and TRBJ2-5, with D unresolved. Trimming stripped 4 bases from V and 4 bases from J, with 19 bases between. From germline, CDR1 is MNHEY and CDR2 SVGAGI. The CDR3 covers 16 residues.

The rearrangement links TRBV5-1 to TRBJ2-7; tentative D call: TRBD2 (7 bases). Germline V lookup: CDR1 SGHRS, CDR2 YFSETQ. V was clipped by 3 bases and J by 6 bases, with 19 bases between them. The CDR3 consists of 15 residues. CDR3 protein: CASSSTGGGSFEQYF. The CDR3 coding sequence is TGCGCCAGCAGCTCAACTGGCGGGGGCTCGTTCGAGCAGTACTTC.